What follows describes a single TCR beta chain. Its antigen target is currently unknown. Per-nucleotide qualities are absent, and no much larger clonotype sits a single base away. This specimen belongs to a study of PD-L1 blockade in urothelial cancer (dated by TCRdb to about 2017). Regarding the study in general: Therapy was started at some point between 2014 and 2016 for all patients, and atezolizumab 1,200 mg was administered intravenously every 3 weeks. About 90% of the 29 patients were males with bladder-origin urothelial cancer, and about 65% of the roughly 30 reported a prior smoking history. Patients had an ECOG performance status of 0 or 1 and had received between 0 and 3 prior chemotherapy regimens. Blood samples were analyzed at 3 weeks after treatment start (second dose) and at 6 weeks after treatment start. Blood samples yielded a median of roughly 140,000 T cells and roughly 83,000 unique TCRs, with median clonality approximately 0.08. The study, an exploratory multi-omic analysis, examined somatic, immune and clinical correlates of response to PD-L1 blockade with atezolizumab in urothelial cancer. Pretreatment tumor samples and matched peripheral blood, collected serially before and after atezolizumab treatment, underwent TCR sequencing. Durable clinical benefit was defined as progression-free survival longer than 6 months, and TCR features were also tested against progression-free and overall survival. Whole exome sequencing and RNA sequencing of pretreatment tumors were performed alongside TCR sequencing in the same patients. Fewer than ten patients reached durable clinical benefit, while 20 or so patients did not. Under 30 patients had pretreatment blood TCR-seq, roughly 25 had at least one posttreatment blood collection, and roughly 25 had tumor TCR-seq. On the study overall, not on this receptor specifically: Among patients with durable benefit, tumor-associated TCR clones showed greater expansion in peripheral blood 3 weeks after treatment started (n ≈ 23, p = 0.022). A pretreatment peripheral blood TCR clonality below the median was linked to improved progression-free and overall survival. Because the sample size was small (n ≈ 30) and many of the analyses were exploratory, the results are meant to be hypothesis-generating.

Synthetic TCR analog templates were spiked into each PCR so that absolute template abundance could be estimated from read counts. TCRbeta CDR3 regions were amplified from genomic DNA with bias-controlled V and J gene primers using the immunoSEQ assay. Sequencing of rearranged TCRbeta segments was done at approximately 20X coverage. Regarding the original processing steps: Clustering was used to correct sequencing errors, and CDR3s were annotated against IMGT so that V, D and J genes could be assigned. Downstream analyses used only productive TCRbeta rearrangements, leaving out any out-of-frame or stop-codon sequences. To compute clonality, Shannon entropy was normalized by the log of the number of unique productive sequences and then subtracted from one. Fisher's exact test with Benjamini-Hochberg correction, at a threshold of adjusted p below 0.01, was used to find clones that differed between time points or between blood and tumor. TCRdb's version of the immuneACCESS table is confined to in-frame rearrangements and falls short of the full clone set. An unresolved V gene accounts for under half of the shortfall where checked; the remainder is of unknown origin. V and J calls and clone size are given by that table; D and trimming were obtained from the DNA. The table for this sample lists fewer than 85,000 clones; 84% of them were counted only once. Of the sample, about 8.6% is held by the ten largest clones.

After removal of 5 bases from V and 13 bases from J, the junction retains 12 bases not matched to a gene. Reading the germline V gene (reference sequence) gives CDR1 SEHNR and CDR2 FQNEAQ. The CDR3 runs 13 amino acids, cysteine and phenylalanine included. The DNA shown is the 39-base CDR3, in frame from base 1. Per the publication, the time point label means: pretreatment peripheral blood. A total of 25 to 30 patients with locally advanced or metastatic urothelial carcinoma, treated at Memorial Sloan Kettering on a trial protocol, made up the cohort. Peripheral blood mononuclear cells were collected pretreatment and during treatment, with between 1 and 8 total time points obtained per patient. The Qiagen DNeasy Blood extraction kit was used to purify genomic DNA from total PBMCs and from tumor samples. Collected pretreatment and during treatment, PBMCs were isolated and stored as previously described.

The clonotype comes from a woman in her 70s with urothelial cancer. Here the sequenced sample was PBMCs, taken around atezolizumab (anti-PD-L1) treatment. The chain uses TRBV7-9 and TRBJ2-5; a stretch of 8 junction bases matches TRBD2. The nucleotide sequence is given as TGTGCCAGCAGCCCAACCCCCGGGACTAGGGCGTACTTC. The resulting protein is CASSPTPGTRAYF.